This T cell receptor (beta chain) came from a study of T cell repertoires in cytomegalovirus infection. About the research overall: CMV epitopes, recently identified HLA-C-restricted and well-studied HLA-B-restricted, were used. A matching HLA type, together with CMV infection, was signaled by public TCR beta signatures. Study-level points and caveats: HLA-C-restricted, CMV-specific TCR beta clonotypes were dominant ex vivo. The cumulative frequency of public TCR beta families distinguished individuals who carried CMV together with the relevant HLA.

MiXCR was run by TCRdb on the reads, yielding one entry per CDR3 protein. This sample has under 200,000 distinct CDR3 sequences, with less than 25% found just once. On this clonotype itself: What it recognizes is unknown.

This CDR3 is 16 amino acids long. V gave up 1 base and J gave up 5 bases; unmatched junction bases: 7. CDR1 is SGHTA and CDR2 is FQGNSA in the germline V gene. This TCR was recovered from a human donor in good health (CMV status not recorded). Some clones in this sample may be carry-over from other donors' samples. The specimen comprised CD8+ T cells from cultured PBMCs, sampled from culture after CMV antigen stimulation. The chain links TRBV7-2 to TRBJ2-5; 10 nucleotides line up with TRBD1. In nucleotides, the CDR3 is TGTGCCAGCAGCTTAGATCTGACAGGGGGCGCGGAGACCCAGTACTTC. This codes for CASSLDLTGGAETQYF.